This TCR beta chain emerged from a study of cytomegalovirus exposure and HLA in healthy donors. PCR amplification relied on 60 Vbeta primers (plus 13 Jbeta primers). Sequencing used immunoSEQ multiplex PCR; TCRdb keeps in-frame clones, though not all of them. Seen here are about 150,000 clones, 80% to 85% observed once, and the top ten hold 0.95% to 1.5%. Study-wide results and caveats: Equally common other TCR beta chains were less clonally expanded than HLA-associated ones, a later analysis found.

Germline V CDR1 and CDR2: SGHTA, FQGNSA. V lost 3 bases and J lost 8; bases outside the gene matches: 6. This CDR3 is 15 amino acids long. Concerning this clone itself: Its antigen is currently unknown.

Sequencing was carried out using PBMCs. The TCR comes from a boy between 2 and 10 years old in good health and CMV-seronegative. The chain is built from TRBV7-2 and TRBJ2-1, with 11 bases matching TRBD2. This CDR3 is CASSFSGGAWDEQFF. For the CDR3, the DNA is TGTGCCAGCAGCTTTAGCGGGGGGGCCTGGGATGAGCAGTTCTTC.